The next 9 T cell receptor beta chains were all read from a single sample in a study of identical twins. Via MiXCR, TCRdb re-called the 5' RACE reads, giving one row per CDR3 protein. The sample records around 550,000 distinct CDR3 sequences, around 15% being singletons. These sequences were also reported in another study, on yellow fever vaccine responses in identical twins.

Sequencing input: CD4+ T cells sorted from blood. The receptors originated from a young woman in good health.

The rearrangement uses TRBV7-2 and TRBJ2-7; maybe TRBD1 (6 bases). With 0 bases removed from V and 2 bases from J, the gap between germline ends came to 14 bases. Germline CDR1 reads SGHTA; CDR2 reads FQGNSA. This CDR3 has 16 residues. The CDR3: CASSLAMAGTTYEQYF. The CDR3 coding sequence is TGTGCCAGCAGCTTAGCGATGGCCGGGACAACCTACGAGCAGTACTTC.

This clonotype was recorded a few times. The chain employs TRBV11-1 and TRBJ1-2, with D unresolved. The germline V gene has CDR1 SGHAT and CDR2 FQDESV (reference sequence). Trimming cost V 6 bases and J 2 bases, with 28 bases left between them. The CDR3 runs to 19 residues. The CDR3: CASSLKEQTFYVRNYGYTF. Written as DNA, the CDR3 is TGTGCCAGCAGTCTAAAGGAACAGACCTTTTACGTCCGCAACTATGGCTACACCTTC.

V gene TRBV29-1 combines with J gene TRBJ1-2, with 7 positions matching TRBD1. The V and J ends lost 6 bases and 2 bases, in that order; junction bases with no gene match: 3. The CDR3 totals 12 residues. CDR1 and CDR2 from the germline V gene are SQVTM and ANQGSEA. In DNA form, the CDR3 reads TGCAGCGTCAGGGGGGACAACTATGGCTACACCTTC. Translated, it gives CSVRGDNYGYTF.

This clonotype was counted only a few times. CDR3 loop: CASSLDPGVGQPQHF. The CDR3 region has the DNA TGTGCCAGCAGCTTAGATCCAGGGGTTGGGCAGCCCCAGCATTTT. V and J are TRBV7-6 and TRBJ1-5, with a possible D match to TRBD1 (6 bases). The CDR3 is 15 amino acids. The V end lost 1 base, the J end lost 7 bases, and 14 bases lay between the germline ends. Germline CDR1 SGHVS, CDR2 FNYEAQ.

This clonotype was counted only a few times. The chain recombines TRBV5-1 with TRBJ1-5; tentatively, D is TRBD1 (6 bases). V lost 4 bases and J lost 4, with 15 bases in between. The CDR3 is 15 amino acids. The germline CDR1 and CDR2 sequences are SGHRS and YFSETQ. The DNA for the CDR3 is TGCGCCAGCAGCATCCTTGGGGGGCGGAATCAGCCCCAGCATTTT. Translating gives CASSILGGRNQPQHF.

This sequence joins TRBV9 and TRBJ1-3, with D unclear. The CDR3 has 15 residues. V was trimmed by 0 bases and J by 0 bases, leaving 7 bases between them. In germline, CDR1 is SGDLS, CDR2 YYNGEE. The CDR3 is CASSVESSSGNTIYF. The CDR3 DNA sequence: TGTGCCAGCAGCGTAGAATCGAGCTCTGGAAACACCATATATTTT.

This clonotype was seen a handful of times. The V gene is TRBV10-3, the J gene TRBJ2-2; 7 nucleotides align to TRBD1. The CDR3 extends over 17 amino acids. Germline CDR1 is ENHRY and CDR2 is SYGVKD. V lost 2 bases, J lost 0 bases, and 6 bases stayed unmatched. CDR3 region: CAISELSGQANTGELFF. CDR3 DNA: TGTGCCATCAGTGAGCTGTCCGGACAGGCGAACACCGGGGAGCTGTTTTTT.

J is TRBJ2-1 and V is TRBV14; D unresolved. Trimming left V 1 base short and J 4 bases short, with 14 bases between. The CDR3 has 16 residues. Per the germline V gene, CDR1 is SGHDN and CDR2 is FVKESK. This CDR3 is CASSQAFASVYNEQFF. CDR3 DNA sequence: TGTGCCAGCAGCCAAGCATTCGCTAGTGTGTACAATGAGCAGTTCTTC.

This chain joins TRBV24-1 and TRBJ2-7, with 7 bases aligning to TRBD1. V shed 3 bases and J 2 bases; nucleotides not matched to a gene: 9. The CDR3 extends over 16 amino acids. Per germline, CDR1 KGHDR and CDR2 SFDVKD. The CDR3 here is CATSDVWTGPPYEQYF. CDR3 bases: TGTGCCACCAGTGATGTCTGGACAGGCCCACCCTACGAGCAGTACTTC.